This record looks at one T cell receptor beta chain sequence and its context. As processed by the authors: Estimates of nucleated cell counts were drawn from the amplification of reference gene primers. Only in-frame clones appear in the TCRdb table, and some are missing; sequencing was by immunoSEQ multiplex PCR. The DNA was the basis for D and trimming; V, J and clone size are from that table. The sample consists of 390,000 or so clones, around 90% of them appearing once. This record comes from a study of blood T cell repertoires in COVID-19. Looking at the study overall: Acute and convalescent COVID-19 samples came from the United States, Italy and Spain. T cells, B-cell-depleted T cells, or PBMCs provided the cDNA or gDNA that served as material.

Followed longitudinally, the Seattle patients had been enrolled during active infection. Trimming left V 8 bases short and J 5 bases short, with 15 bases between. The CDR3 spans 13 residues. This receptor was identified in a woman aged 25 to 45 with COVID-19, enrolled during active disease. Sequencing was done on a sample of peripheral blood. The chain employs TRBV12-3 or TRBV12-4 and TRBJ1-1, with D possibly being TRBD1 (5 bases). CDR3 amino acids: CASGPGLGTEAFF. As DNA, the CDR3 is TGTGCCAGCGGTCCAGGGCTTGGGACTGAAGCTTTCTTT.